Each of the 16 T cell receptor beta chains below was sequenced from the same sample in a study of blood T cell repertoires in COVID-19. Generated by immunoSEQ multiplex PCR, the TCRdb table keeps only in-frame clones and is missing some. Found here are hundreds of thousands of clones, over 75% of them singletons; the top ten hold less than 1.2%. What was sequenced was PBMCs or T cells enriched from blood (not recorded which). These receptors all stem from a man between 18 and 35 years old who had recovered from COVID-19.

The chain combines TRBV7-9 with TRBJ1-2; TRBD1 matches at 10 bases. V was clipped by 4 bases and J by 2 bases; unmatched bases: 13. CDR3 length equals 18 residues. Germline CDR1 reads SEHNR; CDR2 reads FQNEAQ (reference sequence). Written as DNA, the CDR3 is TGTGCCAGCAGCTCTGATAGAGACAGGGGGCGGTTGAACTATGGCTACACCTTC. It encodes CASSSDRDRGRLNYGYTF.

The genes are TRBV23-1 and TRBJ1-5, with a possible D match to TRBD1 (5 bases). TRBV23-1 is an open reading frame whose function is uncertain. V shed 0 bases and J shed 2 bases, with 14 bases lying between them. The CDR3 is 17 residues long. The CDR3 DNA is TGCGCCAGCAGTCAATCGTTGGCGGGACGCGGCAATCAGCCCCAGCATTTT. This gives the protein CASSQSLAGRGNQPQHF.

This clone was recorded only once. The V and J genes are TRBV5-1 and TRBJ2-4, with 8 bases that match TRBD2. The germline V gene encodes CDR1 SGHRS and CDR2 YFSETQ. There are 15 residues in the CDR3. Losses at the gene ends were 2 bases for V and 2 bases for J; bases not matched to a gene: 3. CDR3 in DNA: TGCGCCAGCAGCTTAAGCGGGAGAACCAAAAACATTCAGTACTTC. Translated: CASSLSGRTKNIQYF.

This chain connects TRBV18 to TRBJ2-1; 10 nucleotides match TRBD1. Germline V gene lookup returns CDR1 KGHSH and CDR2 LQKENI. V dropped 1 base and J dropped 7; count of bases not matched to a gene: 10. The CDR3 runs 17 residues. In nucleotides, the CDR3 is TGTGCCAGCTCACCACTTCGACAGGGGGCTCGGGGAAATGAGCAGTTCTTC. Translating gives CASSPLRQGARGNEQFF. The whole variable domain, remainder taken from reference TRBV18 and TRBJ2-1, is NAGVMQNPRHLVRRRGQEARLRCSPMKGHSHVYWYRQLPEEGLKFMVYLQKENIIDESGMPKERFSAEFPKEGPSILRIQQVVRGDSAAYFCASSPLRQGARGNEQFFGPGTRLTVL.

Only a few counts were recorded for this clone. The V and J genes are TRBV25-1 and TRBJ2-1; 8 nucleotides match TRBD2. Germline loops: CDR1 MGHDK, CDR2 SYGVNS. The J segment lost 4 bases and the V segment lost 3 bases, leaving 11 bases of the junction unmatched. The length of the CDR3 is 17 residues. Here the CDR3 reads CASSDLTSGNAYNEQFF. The CDR3 DNA is TGTGCCAGCAGTGATCTTACTAGCGGTAATGCATACAATGAGCAGTTCTTC.

The chain combines TRBV6-6 with TRBJ2-2; D may be TRBD1 or TRBD2 (9 bases each). Trimming took off 5 bases at V and 6 bases at J, with 40 bases between the two ends. Germline-derived CDR1 and CDR2 are MNHNY and SVGAGI (reference sequence). The CDR3 has 23 residues. CDR3 amino acids: CASSLMGTGRPPSSGNLPGELFF. CDR3 DNA: TGTGCCAGCAGTCTTATGGGGACAGGGAGGCCCCCATCTAGCGGGAACCTCCCCGGGGAGCTGTTTTTT.

This sequence joins TRBV3-1 (or the pseudogene TRBV3-2) and TRBJ2-2; the D is unclear. Germline loops: CDR1 LGHDT, CDR2 YNNKEL (reference sequence). The CDR3 covers 16 residues. The V and J ends lost 1 base and 1 base respectively, with 10 bases between them. The DNA for the CDR3 is TGTGCCAGCAGCCAAGGAGGTTGGAGGAACACCGGGGAGCTGTTTTTT. This translates into CASSQGGWRNTGELFF.

A single count supports this clone. This chain links TRBV28 with TRBJ2-2; a weak D match, TRBD1 (6 bases). The length of the CDR3 is 14 residues. Germline CDR1 reads MDHEN; CDR2 reads SYDVKM. Trimming pared 4 bases from V and 4 bases from J, leaving 10 bases between. The DNA for the CDR3 is TGTGCCAGCAGTTACAGGGTTTTCACCGGGGAGCTGTTTTTT. Protein sequence: CASSYRVFTGELFF.

The rearrangement uses TRBV19 and TRBJ2-7; the match to TRBD1 covers 10 bases. There are 14 residues in the CDR3. Germline assignment: CDR1 LNHDA and CDR2 SQIVND (reference sequence). J was trimmed by 7 bases and V by 6 bases; bases with no gene match: 9. The CDR3 loop reads CASRLGQGSREQYF. CDR3 nucleotides: TGTGCCAGTAGGCTGGGACAGGGGTCTCGAGAGCAGTACTTC.

This clone showed up just once. The chain uses TRBV12-3 or TRBV12-4 and TRBJ1-5; D remains unclear. V shed 4 bases and J shed 3 bases, with 7 bases lying between them. The CDR3 totals 13 residues. The chain's CDR3 is CASSSPLNQPQHF. The CDR3 region has the DNA TGTGCCAGCAGTTCCCCCCTCAATCAGCCCCAGCATTTT.

This chain connects TRBV5-1 to TRBJ1-2; D is ambiguous. Germline-derived CDR1 and CDR2 are SGHRS and YFSETQ. Trimming shortened V by 1 base and J by 2 bases, and 9 bases separated the two germline ends. The CDR3 sequence is 14 residues long. The CDR3 DNA follows: TGCGCCAGCAGCTTGCAGGCCCAAAACTATGGCTACACCTTC. As protein: CASSLQAQNYGYTF.

This rearrangement joins TRBV27 to TRBJ2-7; 9 bases fit TRBD2. The CDR3 spans 14 residues. V trimming: 3 bases; J trimming: 4 bases; junction bases outside the gene matches: 4. Germline V lookup: CDR1 MNHEY, CDR2 SMNVEV (reference sequence). CDR3 region: CASSLREGRYEQYF. The CDR3 bases are TGTGCCAGCAGTTTGCGGGAGGGCCGATACGAGCAGTACTTC.

The chain is built from TRBV6-5 and TRBJ1-1, with 8 bases lining up with TRBD1. This CDR3 contains 14 residues. The J segment lost 8 bases and the V segment lost 0 bases, leaving 5 bases of the junction unmatched. CDR1 is MNHEY and CDR2 is SVGAGI in the germline V gene. DNA of the CDR3: TGTGCCAGCAGTTACTCCGGACAGGGACGAGAAGCTTTCTTT. Encoded protein: CASSYSGQGREAFF.

CDR3 residues: CASSSLTGENEKLFF. For the CDR3, the DNA is TGTGCCAGCAGCTCCCTGACCGGGGAGAATGAAAAACTGTTTTTT. The chain joins TRBV2 to TRBJ1-4; the D is unclear. Germline V gene lookup returns CDR1 SNHLY and CDR2 FYNNEI. The V end was cut by 6 bases, the J end by 5 bases, with 16 bases between. The CDR3 totals 15 residues.

The rearrangement joins TRBV28 to TRBJ2-1; 7 bases match TRBD2. CDR1 is MDHEN, CDR2 SYDVKM, per germline. Unmatched junction bases numbered 3, after V lost 5 bases and J lost 5 bases. CDR3 length: 13 amino acids. The CDR3 is CASSSLADNEQFF. For the CDR3, the DNA is TGTGCCAGCAGTAGCCTAGCGGACAATGAGCAGTTCTTC.

This chain uses TRBV14 with TRBJ2-7, with 12 bases matching TRBD2. Germline V gives CDR1 SGHDN, CDR2 FVKESK. The V gene end was trimmed by 6 bases and the J gene end by 4 bases; junction bases not matched to a gene: 7. This CDR3 has 15 residues. CDR3 nucleotide sequence: TGTGCCAGCAGGACTAGCGGGGGCCTTAATTACGAGCAGTACTTC. Protein sequence: CASRTSGGLNYEQYF.